The rows below give T cell receptor beta chains drawn from one sample of a study of post-analysis software for immune sequencing data. In TCRdb, the PCR reads were re-called with MiXCR into one record per CDR3 protein. Of hundreds of thousands of distinct CDR3 sequences in the sample, roughly three fifths were seen once. The sample consisted of blood. All receptors derive from a girl aged 2-15 years with multiple sclerosis. Each CDR3 is given with its conserved first and last residue. The D gene is left open where the match is weak. For some rows the clone size is stated as once, few or many, or as a class when expanded; others skip it.

V gene	J gene	D gene	clone size	CDR3 protein	CDR3 DNA
TRBV11-2	TRBJ2-7	TRBD2	-	CASSGGLAEILSSYEQYF	TGTGCCAGCAGTGGGGGACTAGCGGAAATATTAAGCTCCTACGAGCAGTACTTC
TRBV29-1	TRBJ2-3	TRBD1	-	CSVGGQDTDTQYF	TGCAGCGTTGGGGGACAGGACACAGATACGCAGTATTTT
TRBV7-2	TRBJ2-3	TRBD2	many	CASSALAGVSGTQYF	TGTGCCAGCAGCGCCCTAGCGGGGGTGTCGGGTACGCAGTATTTT
TRBV6-5	TRBJ2-7	-	-	CASSYEGRAGEQYF	TGTGCCAGCAGTTACGAGGGCAGGGCGGGGGAGCAGTACTTC
TRBV14	TRBJ2-3	TRBD2	few	CASSGSGGGLTDTQYF	TGTGCCAGCAGCGGAAGCGGGGGGGGACTCACAGATACGCAGTATTTT
TRBV20-1	TRBJ2-1	-	-	CSARPPWDEQFF	TGCAGTGCTCGTCCACCTTGGGATGAGCAGTTCTTC
TRBV2	TRBJ1-2	-	-	CASRGTLGYGYTF	TGTGCCAGCAGGGGGACCCTAGGCTATGGCTACACCTTC
TRBV10-3	TRBJ1-2	-	few	CAINPGGSYGYTF	TGTGCCATCAACCCAGGCGGCTCCTATGGCTACACCTTC
TRBV7-9	TRBJ2-1	-	few	CASSLRPAPDEQFF	TGTGCCAGCAGCCTACGACCTGCACCCGATGAGCAGTTCTTC
TRBV7-9	TRBJ1-1	-	-	CASSPPDSLNTEAFF	TGTGCCAGCAGCCCGCCGGACAGCCTGAACACTGAAGCTTTCTTT
TRBV5-1	TRBJ2-4	-	-	CASSKTGLGGDIQYF	TGCGCCAGCAGCAAGACAGGGCTTGGAGGGGACATTCAGTACTTC
TRBV11-2	TRBJ2-7	TRBD1	few	CASSLDRTGLGEQYF	TGTGCCAGCAGCTTAGACCGGACAGGGTTAGGGGAGCAGTACTTC
TRBV27	TRBJ1-5	TRBD1	few	CASSLGTGGDNQPQHF	TGTGCCAGCAGTTTGGGAACAGGGGGGGACAATCAGCCCCAGCATTTT
TRBV10-3	TRBJ1-1	-	-	CAISRKQQNTEAFF	TGTGCCATCAGCAGGAAACAGCAGAACACTGAAGCTTTCTTT
TRBV24-1	TRBJ2-3	-	-	CATSDLLGDTQYF	TGTGCCACCAGTGATTTACTGGGAGATACGCAGTATTTT
TRBV15	TRBJ2-2	-	-	CATSRRDTSLTGELFF	TGTGCCACCAGCAGAAGGGACACTTCACTGACCGGGGAGCTGTTTTTT